Each of the 15 T cell receptor beta chains below was sequenced from the same sample in a study of CD8 T cells in ankylosing spondylitis. MiXCR, applied by TCRdb to the 5' RACE reads, yields one record per CDR3 protein. This sample yields more than 200,000 distinct CDR3 sequences, of which about 24% are seen a single time; around 0.58% belongs to the top ten. What was sequenced was blood, either unsorted or a sorted T cell fraction (not recorded which). These receptors were taken from a male donor with ankylosing spondylitis or in good health (not recorded which).

The CDR3 nucleotides are TGTGCCAGCAGTTACTCCGGGACCTTTGTTGGCTACACCTTC. Its translation: CASSYSGTFVGYTF. The rearrangement joins TRBV6-5 to TRBJ1-2; weak D call: TRBD1 (5 bases). The ends were cut back, 0 bases at V and 7 bases at J, with 12 bases in the middle. This CDR3 spans 14 amino acids. Germline lookup yields CDR1 MNHEY and CDR2 SVGAGI.

This clonotype showed up many times. The chain employs TRBV12-3 or TRBV12-4 and TRBJ2-3; 12 bases are shared with TRBD2. The CDR3 spans 20 residues. V was clipped by 5 bases and J by 5 bases; unmatched bases: 20. CDR3 sequence (DNA): TGTGCCAGCAGTGCAACTTATTCTAGCGGGGGGGCTCGATCGGGAGATACGCAGTATTTT. It specifies CASSATYSSGGARSGDTQYF.

This clonotype was recorded many times. The chain has TRBV5-1 and TRBJ1-4; D is ambiguous. Germline CDR1 is SGHRS and CDR2 is YFSETQ. Trimming removed 2 bases at V and 5 bases at J, with 13 bases between. The CDR3 sequence is 15 residues long. CDR3 in amino acids: CASSFGPGPNEKLFF. CDR3 nucleotide sequence: TGCGCCAGCAGCTTTGGTCCAGGTCCCAATGAAAAACTGTTTTTT. Variable domain in full (rest from reference TRBV5-1 and TRBJ1-4): KAGVTQTPRYLIKTRGQQVTLSCSPISGHRSVSWYQQTPGQGLQFLFEYFSETQRNKGNFPGRFSGRQFSNSRSEMNVSTLELGDSALYLCASSFGPGPNEKLFFGSGTQLSVL.

This clonotype was seen many times. The V and J genes are TRBV29-1 and TRBJ2-5; perhaps TRBD2 as D (5 bases). The germline V and J ends were trimmed by 6 bases and 4 bases, with 15 bases remaining between them. CDR1 SQVTM and CDR2 ANQGSEA come from the germline V gene. This CDR3 comprises 13 residues. In DNA, the CDR3 is TGCAGCGTCAATTTCGGGGTTTCAGAGACCCAGTACTTC. It translates to CSVNFGVSETQYF. Drawing the rest from reference TRBV29-1 and TRBJ2-5, the complete variable domain is SAVISQKPSRDICQRGTSLTIQCQVDSQVTMMFWYRQQPGQSLTLIATANQGSEATYESGFVIDKFPISRPNLTFSTLTVSNMSPEDSSIYLCSVNFGVSETQYFGPGTRLLVL.

This clonotype was detected a few times. The V gene is TRBV6-1, the J gene TRBJ1-5, with 11 bases matching TRBD1. The CDR3 spans 14 residues. V dropped 4 bases and J dropped 6; count of bases not matched to a gene: 2. Germline V gene sequence: CDR1 MNHNS, CDR2 SASEGT. CDR3 sequence: CASSGGQGAQPQHF. The DNA for the CDR3 is TGTGCCAGCAGTGGCGGACAGGGGGCTCAGCCCCAGCATTTT.

V gene TRBV2 combines with J gene TRBJ2-1; the match to TRBD1 covers 10 bases. The CDR3 spans 15 residues. Germline CDR1 SNHLY, CDR2 FYNNEI. The V and J ends lost 5 bases and 6 bases, in that order; junction bases with no gene match: 7. The CDR3 bases are TGTGCCAGCAGTCGGGACAGGGGAGCCCTCAATGAGCAGTTCTTC. As protein: CASSRDRGALNEQFF. The variable domain in full, with the rest retrieved from reference TRBV2 and TRBJ2-1, is EPEVTQTPSHQVTQMGQEVILRCVPISNHLYFYWYRQILGQKVEFLVSFYNNEISEKSEIFDDQFSVERPDGSNFTLKIRSTKLEDSAMYFCASSRDRGALNEQFFGPGTRLTVL.

V and J are TRBV15 and TRBJ2-1; possible D gene TRBD2, 5 bases. V dropped 6 bases and J dropped 11 bases, with 11 bases sitting between them. CDR3 length equals 11 residues. Germline V gene sequence: CDR1 LNHNV, CDR2 YYDKDF (reference sequence). CDR3: CATRDSEQQFF. CDR3 in DNA: TGTGCCACCAGGGATAGCGAGCAGCAGTTCTTC.

V and J are TRBV6-5 and TRBJ2-3; D possibly corresponds to TRBD1 (6 bases). The germline V gene encodes CDR1 MNHEY and CDR2 SVGAGI. The CDR3 is 16 residues long. V gave up 2 bases and J gave up 0 bases, with 12 bases separating them. CDR3 DNA: TGTGCCAGCAGTTACGGCAGGGGCTCTAGCACAGATACGCAGTATTTT. Amino acids: CASSYGRGSSTDTQYF.

This clonotype was seen at least ten times. The chain links TRBV12-3 or TRBV12-4 to TRBJ2-1; TRBD1 aligns across 7 bases. This CDR3 has 14 amino acids. V lost 7 bases, J lost 6 bases, and 9 bases stayed unmatched. CDR3 amino acids: CASIEGARTNEQFF. CDR3 bases: TGTGCCAGCATCGAGGGGGCCCGGACCAATGAGCAGTTCTTC.

Only a few counts were recorded for this clonotype. This chain uses TRBV5-1 with TRBJ2-1, with 8 bases matching TRBD2. Germline CDR1 reads SGHRS; CDR2 reads YFSETQ. Trimming took 4 bases from V and 7 from J; bases not matched to a gene: 10. The CDR3 is made up of 15 amino acids. CDR3: CASSPGLDIWNEQFF. The CDR3 DNA follows: TGCGCCAGCAGCCCGGGACTAGATATTTGGAATGAGCAGTTCTTC.

In this sample, this clonotype turned up a few times. J is TRBJ2-1 and V is TRBV20-1, with TRBD1 identical over 7 bases. The CDR3 has 15 residues. V dropped 0 bases and J dropped 3; count of bases not matched to a gene: 5. Germline lookup yields CDR1 DFQATT and CDR2 SNEGSKA (reference sequence). The CDR3 spells CSARESTGNYNEQFF. For the CDR3, the DNA is TGCAGTGCTAGAGAGTCGACAGGGAACTACAATGAGCAGTTCTTC.

This clonotype appeared a few times. The rearrangement joins TRBV20-1 to TRBJ2-3; D unresolved. In germline, CDR1 is DFQATT, CDR2 SNEGSKA (reference sequence). The length of the CDR3 is 16 residues. Trimming left V 0 bases short and J 2 bases short, with 15 bases between. CDR3: CSARDLARINTDTQYF. The CDR3 DNA is TGCAGTGCTAGAGATTTGGCGCGGATCAACACAGATACGCAGTATTTT.

This clonotype was observed a handful of times. The chain has TRBV10-3 and TRBJ1-1, with a possible D match to TRBD1 (6 bases). CDR1 is ENHRY and CDR2 is SYGVKD in the germline V gene. This CDR3 spans 14 amino acids. Trimming stripped 5 bases from V and 1 base from J, with 11 bases between. The CDR3 DNA follows: TGTGCCATCAGTATACAGGGCGGGAACACTGAAGCTTTCTTT. The encoded protein is CAISIQGGNTEAFF.

This clonotype has a count of ten or more. The CDR3: CSADSGGAGSYEQYF. The CDR3 DNA is TGCAGTGCAGATAGCGGGGGGGCAGGGTCCTACGAGCAGTACTTC. The chain has TRBV20-1 and TRBJ2-7, with TRBD2 identical over 11 bases. V trimming: 6 bases; J trimming: 1 base; junction bases outside the gene matches: 8. CDR3 length: 15 residues. Germline CDR1 reads DFQATT; CDR2 reads SNEGSKA (reference sequence).

This clonotype was counted many times. The V and J genes are TRBV12-3 or TRBV12-4 and TRBJ2-3; unclear D gene. The V and J ends lost 6 bases and 1 base respectively, with 14 bases between them. The CDR3 totals 15 residues. CDR3 residues: CASSPRSIRTDTQYF. As DNA, the CDR3 is TGTGCCAGCAGCCCCCGGAGTATACGCACAGATACGCAGTATTTT.